The T cell receptor (beta chain) under discussion was sequenced for a study of shared clonotypes between healthy human individuals. Study results and limitations: The small donor group covered limited genetic and exposure diversity. Researchers sampled only blood; tissue repertoires likely differ.

Concerning this clone itself: The antigen is unknown.

In unsorted samples, genomic DNA was obtained using 90 million to 95 million PBMCs. Trimming pared 1 base from V and 3 bases from J, leaving 7 bases between. CDR1 KGHSH and CDR2 LQKENI come from the germline V gene. CDR3 size: 14 residues. Each unsorted PBMC replicate got 300 ng genomic DNA, roughly 30,000 genomes. Method: immunoSEQ multiplex PCR; TCRdb's copy keeps in-frame clones and lacks some. The sample holds some 500,000 clones, 75% to 80% seen once. The clonotype comes from a woman aged 40 to 49 in good health. Some clones in this sample may be carry-over from other donors' samples. The sample was PBMCs. This chain links TRBV18 with TRBJ1-5; D is unclear. CDR3 region: CASSPLEANQPQHF. The CDR3 DNA follows: TGTGCCAGCTCACCACTGGAAGCCAATCAGCCCCAGCATTTT. Drawing the rest from reference TRBV18 and TRBJ1-5, the complete variable domain is NAGVMQNPRHLVRRRGQEARLRCSPMKGHSHVYWYRQLPEEGLKFMVYLQKENIIDESGMPKERFSAEFPKEGPSILRIQQVVRGDSAAYFCASSPLEANQPQHFGDGTRLSIL.